One and the same sample provided the 19 T cell receptor beta chains below, sequenced in a study of blood T cell repertoires in COVID-19. This table comes from immunoSEQ multiplex PCR, and its TCRdb copy is limited to in-frame clones, with some not included. The sample lists 350,000 or so clones, approximately 89% seen once, with just under 4% in the top ten. The sequenced sample was peripheral blood. The receptors derive from an older woman with COVID-19, enrolled during active disease.

The V and J genes are TRBV4-1 and TRBJ2-3; TRBD2 might be the D (7 bases). The CDR3 is made up of 14 amino acids. Trimming removed 6 bases from V and 4 bases from J, with 14 bases in between. Germline V gene lookup returns CDR1 MGHRA and CDR2 YSYEKL. The CDR3 region is CASRWGGAADTQYF. The CDR3 bases are TGCGCCAGCAGGTGGGGGGGCGCGGCAGATACGCAGTATTTT.

V usage is TRBV21-1 and J usage is TRBJ1-4; whether TRBD1, the table's D call, matches the DNA was not checked. TRBV21-1 is annotated as a pseudogene. The CDR3 length is 17 residues. The DNA for the CDR3 is TGTGCCAGCAGCGAAGGGACAGGGACTGCAACTAATGAAAAACTGTTTTTT. It codes for CASSEGTGTATNEKLFF.

J is TRBJ2-2 and V is TRBV19; D is perhaps TRBD2 (6 bases). V was pared by 7 bases and J by 4 bases, with 13 bases between. This CDR3 has 14 residues. Germline V gene data show CDR1 as LNHDA and CDR2 as SQIVND (reference sequence). The CDR3: CASTVGGVTGELFF. In nucleotides, the CDR3 is TGTGCCAGTACGGTTGGAGGGGTCACCGGGGAGCTGTTTTTT.

V and J are TRBV18 and TRBJ1-4; 7 bases are a match to TRBD1. V lost 3 bases to trimming and J lost 8 bases; unmatched junction nucleotides: 9. The CDR3 is 15 residues long. Looked up from germline, CDR1 is KGHSH and CDR2 is LQKENI. This CDR3 reads CASSPATGSGEKLFF. The CDR3 DNA is TGTGCCAGCTCACCCGCGACAGGGTCGGGGGAAAAACTGTTTTTT.

This clone is a singleton in its sample. The V and J genes are TRBV7-3 and TRBJ1-2; 10 bases are shared with TRBD1. Unmatched junction bases numbered 7, after V lost 5 bases and J lost 7 bases. This CDR3 has 14 amino acids. In germline, CDR1 is SGHTA, CDR2 FQGTGA. CDR3 protein: CASSPGQGGSGYTF. The CDR3 DNA follows: TGTGCCAGCAGCCCAGGACAGGGGGGTTCTGGCTACACCTTC.

The chain has TRBV30 and TRBJ2-5; 7 nucleotides line up with TRBD1. Trimming cost V 5 bases and J 7 bases; bases outside gene matches: 7. Germline CDR1 GTSNPN, CDR2 SVGIG (reference sequence). This CDR3 contains 12 residues. CDR3 nucleotide sequence: TGTGCCTGGGGCTACACAGGGGTGACCCAGTACTTC. Encoded protein: CAWGYTGVTQYF.

The chain employs TRBV6-6 and TRBJ1-4; 8 positions match TRBD1. The CDR3 loop spans 16 amino acids. V was pared by 5 bases and J by 3 bases, with 8 bases of the junction left unmatched. In germline, CDR1 is MNHNY, CDR2 SVGAGI (reference sequence). The CDR3 is CASSNDRTGPNEKLFF. The CDR3 region has the DNA TGTGCCAGCAGTAACGACCGGACAGGGCCTAATGAAAAACTGTTTTTT.

The rearrangement uses TRBV6-5 and TRBJ1-2; D may be TRBD1 (5 bases). The germline V gene has CDR1 MNHEY and CDR2 SVGAGI. The CDR3 runs 12 residues. V was shortened by 6 bases and J by 8 bases, with 13 bases between the two germline ends. CDR3 protein: CASSKRGEGYTF. CDR3 DNA: TGTGCCAGCAGCAAACGGGGGGAGGGCTACACCTTC.

This sequence joins TRBV7-2 and TRBJ2-7, with 10 bases aligning to TRBD2. The CDR3 contains 16 residues. The germline gives CDR1 SGHTA, CDR2 FQGNSA. With V trimmed by 1 base and J by 0 bases, 3 bases remained unmatched. The CDR3 is CASSLGSGGFSYEQYF. The CDR3, as DNA: TGTGCCAGCAGCTTAGGTAGCGGGGGGTTCTCCTACGAGCAGTACTTC.

V and J are TRBV6-5 and TRBJ1-1, with D unresolved. Germline V gives CDR1 MNHEY, CDR2 SVGAGI. V gave up 9 bases and J gave up 0 bases, with 14 bases separating them. This CDR3 contains 14 residues. Written as DNA, the CDR3 is TGTGCCAGTTTTTCCTACACAGTGAACACTGAAGCTTTCTTT. Amino acid sequence: CASFSYTVNTEAFF.

The J gene is TRBJ2-1, the V gene TRBV9; 9 bases align to TRBD2. The V segment lost 0 bases and the J segment 6 bases; nucleotides outside the gene matches: 7. Germline CDR1 reads SGDLS; CDR2 reads YYNGEE. There are 16 residues in the CDR3. The CDR3, as DNA: TGTGCCAGCAGCGTAGTGGCGGGGGGGCCGTCCAATGAGCAGTTCTTC. It codes for CASSVVAGGPSNEQFF.

A single count supports this clone. The gene calls are TRBV28 and TRBJ2-5; possible D gene TRBD1, 6 bases. The V end was cut by 3 bases, the J end by 0 bases, with 8 bases between. The germline gives CDR1 MDHEN, CDR2 SYDVKM. This CDR3 has 14 amino acids. This chain's CDR3 is CASSLWGHQETQYF. The CDR3 coding sequence is TGTGCCAGCAGTTTGTGGGGGCACCAAGAGACCCAGTACTTC.

The genes are TRBV3-1 (or the pseudogene TRBV3-2) and TRBJ1-1; D ambiguous. The CDR3 covers 14 residues. The germline V gene has CDR1 LGHDT and CDR2 YNNKEL (reference sequence). V was clipped by 0 bases and J by 5 bases, with 10 bases between them. CDR3 protein: CASSQDIRQTEAFF. The CDR3 DNA sequence: TGTGCCAGCAGCCAAGATATCAGGCAAACTGAAGCTTTCTTT.

J is TRBJ1-5 and V is TRBV30, with 7 bases matching TRBD1. The CDR3 is 16 residues long. Germline CDR1 and CDR2: GTSNPN and SVGIG (reference sequence). The trim removed 0 bases at V and 1 base at J, leaving 6 bases unmatched. This chain's CDR3 is CAWSVGGAGSNQPQHF. CDR3 coding DNA: TGTGCCTGGAGTGTAGGGGGCGCAGGCAGCAATCAGCCCCAGCATTTT. Using reference TRBV30 and TRBJ1-5 for the parts outside the CDR3, the full variable domain is SQTIHQWPATLVQPVGSPLSLECTVEGTSNPNLYWYRQAAGRGLQLLFYSVGIGQISSEVPQNLSASRPQDRQFILSSKKLLLSDSGFYLCAWSVGGAGSNQPQHFGDGTRLSIL.

The V gene is TRBV27, the J gene TRBJ2-7; D possibly corresponds to TRBD1 (5 bases). There are 15 residues in the CDR3. The V end was cut by 6 bases, the J end by 4 bases, with 19 bases between. Looked up from germline, CDR1 is MNHEY and CDR2 is SMNVEV (reference sequence). CDR3 nucleotide sequence: TGTGCCAGCAGACACACCAGGGAACGAGATTACGAGCAGTACTTC. Translated: CASRHTRERDYEQYF.

This clone was found a few times. The CDR3 DNA sequence: TGTGCCAGCTCCACCACAGGGAAGGGGAACTATGGCTACACCTTC. Translating gives CASSTTGKGNYGYTF. The V gene is TRBV19, the J gene TRBJ1-2; perhaps TRBD1 as D (6 bases). CDR3 length: 15 residues. The V gene lost 9 bases and the J gene lost 2 bases, with 19 bases spanning the gap. Germline assignment: CDR1 LNHDA and CDR2 SQIVND (reference sequence).

This chain joins TRBV7-9 and TRBJ1-1; 7 nucleotides align to TRBD1. CDR3 length: 12 amino acids. Germline V gene lookup returns CDR1 SEHNR and CDR2 FQNEAQ (reference sequence). V dropped 6 bases and J dropped 5; count of bases not matched to a gene: 3. The chain's CDR3 is CASRVQGTEAFF. The CDR3 DNA reads TGTGCCAGCAGGGTACAGGGGACTGAAGCTTTCTTT. The complete variable domain, with remaining parts taken from reference TRBV7-9 and TRBJ1-1, reads DTGVSQNPRHKITKRGQNVTFRCDPISEHNRLYWYRQTLGQGPEFLTYFQNEAQLEKSRLLSDRFSAERPKGSFSTLEIQRTEQGDSAMYLCASRVQGTEAFFGQGTRLTVV.

This clone has a handful of counts. The chain couples TRBV7-9 to TRBJ2-3; TRBD1 agrees at 10 bases. After removal of 5 bases from V and 4 bases from J, the junction contained 6 bases not matched to a gene. Germline CDR1 and CDR2: SEHNR and FQNEAQ (reference sequence). CDR3 length: 15 residues. CDR3 protein: CASSGGQGRADTQYF. The DNA of the CDR3 is TGTGCCAGCAGCGGGGGACAGGGGAGGGCAGATACGCAGTATTTT. Drawing the rest from reference TRBV7-9 and TRBJ2-3, the complete variable domain is DTGVSQNPRHKITKRGQNVTFRCDPISEHNRLYWYRQTLGQGPEFLTYFQNEAQLEKSRLLSDRFSAERPKGSFSTLEIQRTEQGDSAMYLCASSGGQGRADTQYFGPGTRLTVL.

The CDR3: CASSVTQGGGSPLHF. CDR3 coding DNA: TGTGCCAGCAGCGTAACCCAGGGGGGCGGTTCACCCCTCCACTTT. This sequence joins TRBV9 and TRBJ1-6, with 7 bases fitting TRBD1. Germline V gene data show CDR1 as SGDLS and CDR2 as YYNGEE. CDR3 length: 15 residues. The junction had 7 bases not matched to a gene; V was cut back by 1 base and J by 9 bases.